What follows are 18 T cell receptor beta chains derived from one specimen sequenced in a study of blood T cells in healthy people across ages. Combining a sample-barcoded 5' primer with a J-beta primer mix, a second PCR ran for roughly 7 to 11 cycles. One entry per CDR3 protein, called by TCRdb with MiXCR from the 5' RACE reads. The table shows about 650,000 distinct CDR3 sequences, with roughly 32% occurring only once. Sequencing used blood. These receptors all come from a woman aged 80 or over in good health.

This chain links TRBV7-2 with TRBJ1-2, with TRBD1 as a possible D gene (6 bases). The V and J ends lost 4 bases and 7 bases respectively, with 16 bases between them. The CDR3 consists of 14 residues. Germline V lookup: CDR1 SGHTA, CDR2 FQGNSA. The CDR3 sequence is CASSSAQGSGGYTF. Here the CDR3 DNA reads TGTGCCAGCAGCTCAGCACAGGGTAGCGGTGGCTACACCTTC.

The chain uses TRBV20-1 and TRBJ2-1; D gene uncertain. In germline, CDR1 is DFQATT, CDR2 SNEGSKA (reference sequence). V lost 6 bases and J 8 bases, leaving 17 bases between the germline ends. CDR3 length: 13 residues. The CDR3 region is CSAPLPRVYEQFF. CDR3 coding DNA: TGCAGTGCCCCTCTCCCACGGGTCTATGAGCAGTTCTTC.

The chain recombines TRBV7-2 with TRBJ1-2; D is unclear. This CDR3 has 13 amino acids. The V gene lost 3 bases and the J gene lost 10 bases, with 15 bases spanning the gap. Germline assignment: CDR1 SGHTA and CDR2 FQGNSA. The CDR3 region is CASSFGSDRSYTF. The DNA for the CDR3 is TGTGCCAGCAGCTTTGGTTCCGATCGGTCCTACACCTTC.

CDR3 nucleotides: TGTGCCAGCAGCTTGCTAGCGGGAGGTCCTAGCACAGATACGCAGTATTTT. Residues: CASSLLAGGPSTDTQYF. This chain joins TRBV11-2 and TRBJ2-3; 11 positions match TRBD2. CDR1 and CDR2 from the germline V gene are SGHAT and FQNNGV. The CDR3 consists of 17 residues. After removal of 3 bases from V and 0 bases from J, the junction contained 5 bases not matched to a gene.

The chain is built from TRBV20-1 and TRBJ2-3; 13 nucleotides match TRBD2. The CDR3 is made up of 15 amino acids. The junction had 2 bases not matched to a gene; V was cut back by 0 bases and J by 5 bases. CDR1 is DFQATT, CDR2 SNEGSKA, per germline (reference sequence). The CDR3 spells CSARERLAGGDTQYF. CDR3 bases: TGCAGTGCTAGAGAAAGACTAGCGGGAGGAGATACGCAGTATTTT.

With respect to this clonotype: The junction does not match germline at one end; this may be a read error. J is TRBJ1-1 and V is TRBV11-2, with D perhaps matching TRBD1 (6 bases). Germline V CDR1 and CDR2: SGHAT, FQNNGV. The CDR3 is made up of 13 amino acids. CDR3 DNA sequence: TGTACCAGCATCGACCTCAGGGGAAAGGAAGCTTTCTTT. It specifies CTSIDLRGKEAFF.

This clonotype was recorded at least ten times. The chain employs TRBV29-1 and TRBJ2-7; weak D call: TRBD2 (5 bases). Germline CDR1 is SQVTM and CDR2 is ANQGSEA. The CDR3 totals 13 residues. Trimming removed 3 bases from V and 3 bases from J, with 12 bases in between. The CDR3 here is CSVEKGRGYEQYF. DNA for the CDR3: TGCAGCGTTGAGAAAGGGAGAGGCTACGAGCAGTACTTC.

The chain joins TRBV11-2 to TRBJ2-3; 8 nucleotides agree with TRBD2. Trimming at V came to 0 bases and at J to 1 base, leaving 3 bases not matched to a gene. Germline V gene sequence: CDR1 SGHAT, CDR2 FQNNGV. The CDR3 is 16 residues long. DNA for the CDR3: TGTGCCAGCAGCTTAGATCGTAGCGGGGGCACAGATACGCAGTATTTT. Amino acid sequence: CASSLDRSGGTDTQYF.

This clonotype was detected ten times or more. The chain recombines TRBV6-5 with TRBJ2-7; TRBD1 or TRBD2 may be the D gene (5 bases each). Germline lookup yields CDR1 MNHEY and CDR2 SVGAGI. V was cut by 6 bases and J by 6 bases, with 9 bases left in between. The CDR3 is 11 amino acids. CDR3 nucleotides: TGTGCCAGCAGGGGGACGGGCGAGCAGTACTTC. It specifies CASRGTGEQYF.

In the case of this clonotype: A much bigger clone sits one base away, suggesting this may be a read error. The chain is built from TRBV6-5 and TRBJ1-4; D is unclear. V was trimmed by 1 base and J by 16 bases, leaving 22 bases between them. There are 15 residues in the CDR3. Germline V gene sequence: CDR1 MNHEY, CDR2 SVGAGI. The CDR3 nucleotides read TGTGCCAGCAGTTACTACTGGGGTGGTAATGAAGAACGGTTTTTT. Residues: CASSYYWGGNEERFF.

This clonotype was recorded many times. V gene TRBV7-3 combines with J gene TRBJ2-2; D unresolved. The CDR3 has 11 residues. CDR1 SGHTA and CDR2 FQGTGA come from the germline V gene. V was trimmed by 8 bases and J by 6 bases, leaving 7 bases between them. CDR3 coding DNA: TGTGCCAGCCGGTCCGCCGGGGAGCTGTTTTTT. It translates to CASRSAGELFF.

V is TRBV7-9 and J is TRBJ2-7; D is uncertain. V was cut by 2 bases and J by 6 bases, with 11 bases left in between. The CDR3 extends over 13 amino acids. The germline V gene encodes CDR1 SEHNR and CDR2 FQNEAQ (reference sequence). The CDR3 loop reads CASSLRAGSEQYF. Written as DNA, the CDR3 is TGTGCCAGCAGCTTAAGGGCAGGTAGCGAGCAGTACTTC.

This clonotype occurred many times. The chain uses TRBV30 and TRBJ2-4; D ambiguous. Germline values: CDR1 GTSNPN, CDR2 SVGIG (reference sequence). The CDR3 has 12 residues. Trimming removed 2 bases from V and 13 bases from J, with 15 bases in between. The CDR3 loop reads CAWSPLGEEQYF. CDR3 sequence (DNA): TGTGCCTGGAGTCCCCTCGGAGAAGAGCAGTACTTC.

This clonotype occurred a few times. The chain employs TRBV16 and TRBJ2-4; D possibly corresponds to TRBD2 (5 bases). The J call is in doubt because the DNA end fits TRBJ2-7 better. Germline CDR1 KGHSY, CDR2 FQNENV. The CDR3 totals 14 residues. CDR3 residues: CASSPIAGFYEQYF. As DNA, the CDR3 is TGTGCCAGCAGCCCGATTGCGGGCTTCTACGAGCAGTACTTC.

This clonotype has ten or more counts. Possible read error: a much larger clone is one base away. The chain recombines TRBV3-1 with TRBJ2-7, with D perhaps TRBD2 (6 bases). From germline, CDR1 is LGHDT and CDR2 YNNKEL (reference sequence). V lost 4 bases and J 6 bases, leaving 13 bases between the germline ends. This CDR3 is built from 13 residues. DNA for the CDR3: TGTGCCAGCAGCCGTCTTGGGCGGGGCGAGCAGTACTTC. This encodes CASSRLGRGEQYF.

This clonotype was detected ten times or more. The chain recombines TRBV30 with TRBJ2-7; D gene uncertain. The V end lost 3 bases, the J end lost 2 bases, and 11 bases lay between the germline ends. In germline, CDR1 is GTSNPN, CDR2 SVGIG (reference sequence). The CDR3 has 13 amino acids. The DNA of the CDR3 is TGTGCCTGGAGGACGCCCTCAACCTACGAGCAGTACTTC. Residues: CAWRTPSTYEQYF.

The table lists this clonotype with a few counts. The J gene is TRBJ2-2, the V gene TRBV28; TRBD1 agrees at 9 bases. The CDR3 length is 15 residues. From germline, CDR1 is MDHEN and CDR2 SYDVKM. The J segment lost 2 bases and the V segment lost 10 bases, leaving 8 bases of the junction unmatched. The CDR3 region has the DNA TGTGCCATCACAAAACAGGGGGCAAACACCGGGGAGCTGTTTTTT. It is translated as CAITKQGANTGELFF.

This sequence joins TRBV6-2 or TRBV6-3 and TRBJ2-7; 7 bases are a match to TRBD1. The DNA end is a closer match to TRBJ2-5, so the J assignment may be wrong. This CDR3 comprises 14 residues. Per the germline V gene, CDR1 is MNHEY and CDR2 is SVGEGT. The CDR3 region has the DNA TGTGCCAGCAGTTCGCCGGACAGGTCTCGGACCCAGTACTTC. The encoded protein is CASSSPDRSRTQYF.